The sequence of this TCR beta chain was determined in a study of blood T cell repertoires in COVID-19. The overall study: Samples came from the United States, Italy and Spain, spanning acute and convalescent COVID-19.

The CDR3 sequence is 15 residues long. Germline V lookup: CDR1 WNHNN, CDR2 SYGVQD (reference sequence). Unmatched junction bases numbered 4, after V lost 1 base and J lost 3 bases. Here immunoSEQ multiplex PCR was the method, and the copy in TCRdb shows in-frame clones only, minus some. The sample has just under 250,000 clones, around 89% seen once; the top ten hold over 4%. The chain has TRBV10-1 and TRBJ2-7; 9 bases align to TRBD2. This clonotype was obtained from a woman in her 30s who had recovered from COVID-19. Sequenced material: PBMCs or T cells enriched from blood (not recorded which). The CDR3 bases are TGCGCCAGCAGTGAGTATAGCGGGAGCGGCTACGAGCAGTACTTC. Protein: CASSEYSGSGYEQYF.